This record covers a single T cell receptor (beta chain). Its specific antigen is unknown. No base quality values were provided; no much bigger clone lies one nucleotide off. This sample was taken from a study of technical replicates of blood from several donors (dated by TCRdb to about 2017). Libraries were made using the immunoSEQ multiplex PCR assay. What TCRdb holds here is the immuneACCESS table cut down to in-frame rearrangements. Part of the clones is not present; checked against another copy, under half of the missing clones reflect an unresolved V gene, and the others are unexplained. In all, the sample holds under 100,000 clones, and 90% to 96% of those were seen once. The ten biggest clones cover over 0.2% of the sample. What was sequenced was T cells isolated from PBMCs. The clonotype originates from a human donor in good health.

The CDR3: CAWSTGGGGNEKLFF. The bases read TGTGCCTGGAGTACAGGGGGCGGGGGAAATGAAAAACTGTTTTTT. Recombination joined TRBV30 with TRBJ1-4, with 9 bases aligning to TRBD1. Measured from the cysteine to the phenylalanine, the CDR3 is 15 residues long. The DNA shown is the 45-base CDR3, in frame from base 1. Trimming accounts for 2 bases at V and 5 bases at J, while the number of junction bases matched to no gene is 6. Sequences GTSNPN (CDR1) and SVGIG (CDR2) are obtained from the germline V gene (reference sequence).